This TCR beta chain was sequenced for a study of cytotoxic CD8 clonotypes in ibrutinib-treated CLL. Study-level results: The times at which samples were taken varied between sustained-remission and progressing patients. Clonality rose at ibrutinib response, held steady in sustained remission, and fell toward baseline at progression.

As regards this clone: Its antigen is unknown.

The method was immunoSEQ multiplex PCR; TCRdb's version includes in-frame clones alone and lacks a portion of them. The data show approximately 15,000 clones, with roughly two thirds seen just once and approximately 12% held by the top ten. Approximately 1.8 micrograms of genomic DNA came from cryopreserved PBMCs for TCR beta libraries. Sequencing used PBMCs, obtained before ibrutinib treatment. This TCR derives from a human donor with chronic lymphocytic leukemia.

CDR3 nucleotide sequence: TGCGCCAGCAGCTTGTCTGCGCGAGCGAACACCGGGGAGCTGTTTTTT. Translation gives CASSLSARANTGELFF. The chain uses TRBV5-1 and TRBJ2-2; the D is unclear. V dropped 1 base and J dropped 0 bases, with 10 bases sitting between them. Germline V gene sequence: CDR1 SGHRS, CDR2 YFSETQ. The CDR3 is made up of 16 amino acids.